This TCR beta chain was captured by sequencing in a study of blood T cells in healthy people across ages. The study, taken as a whole, reports: Roughly linearly, TCR beta diversity per million T cells fell as age increased. Naive CD4+ cell counts and diversity both ran higher in long-lived than in aged donors. Strong correlation was found linking TCR beta diversity to naive T cell percentage.

As for this clonotype: Antigen: not known.

The junction had 3 bases not matched to a gene; V was cut back by 5 bases and J by 2 bases. The CDR3 spans 15 residues. From germline, CDR1 is SQVTM and CDR2 ANQGSEA. Then a second PCR, running roughly 7 to 12 cycles, was carried out with a sample-barcoded 5' primer and a J-beta primer mix. Each CDR3 protein is one row after TCRdb ran MiXCR on the 5' RACE reads. The sample shows roughly 570,000 distinct CDR3 sequences, roughly 29% of them seen only once. Material for sequencing was blood. The chain is built from TRBV29-1 and TRBJ2-6; 10 bases are shared with TRBD1. The origin of this receptor is a woman between 65 and 79 years old in good health. The CDR3 here is CSVKTGGPGANVLTF. The CDR3 DNA reads TGCAGCGTTAAGACAGGGGGCCCTGGGGCCAACGTCCTGACTTTC.